This T cell receptor (beta chain) was retrieved from a study of blood T cell repertoires in COVID-19. The V end was cut by 6 bases, the J end by 0 bases, with 18 bases between. CDR1 and CDR2 from the germline V gene are SNHLY and FYNNEI. CDR3 length: 17 residues. Libraries were prepared by immunoSEQ multiplex PCR; TCRdb keeps only in-frame clonotypes and omits some of them. This table has some 100,000 clones, roughly nine tenths appearing once. This sequence joins TRBV2 and TRBJ2-4; possibly TRBD2 for D (5 bases). The source of this sequence is a man aged 50-60 years with active COVID-19. The sequencing sample was made of peripheral blood. The CDR3 loop is CASSQRRRTGAKNIQYF. CDR3 nucleotides: TGTGCCAGCAGCCAAAGACGGAGGACCGGAGCCAAAAACATTCAGTACTTC.